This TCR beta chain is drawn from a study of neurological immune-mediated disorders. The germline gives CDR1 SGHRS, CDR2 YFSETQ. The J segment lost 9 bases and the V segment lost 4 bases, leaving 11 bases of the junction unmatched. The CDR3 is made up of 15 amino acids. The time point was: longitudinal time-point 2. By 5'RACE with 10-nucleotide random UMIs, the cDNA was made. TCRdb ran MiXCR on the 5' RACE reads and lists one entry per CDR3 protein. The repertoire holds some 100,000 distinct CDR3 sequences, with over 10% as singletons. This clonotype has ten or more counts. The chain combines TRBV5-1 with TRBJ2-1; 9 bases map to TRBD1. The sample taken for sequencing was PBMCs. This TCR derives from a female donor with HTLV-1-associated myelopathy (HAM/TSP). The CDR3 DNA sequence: TGCGCCAGCAGCACCAGGACAGGGGCGGTTTCTGAGCAGTTCTTC. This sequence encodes CASSTRTGAVSEQFF. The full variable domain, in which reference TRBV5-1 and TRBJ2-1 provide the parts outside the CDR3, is KAGVTQTPRYLIKTRGQQVTLSCSPISGHRSVSWYQQTPGQGLQFLFEYFSETQRNKGNFPGRFSGRQFSNSRSEMNVSTLELGDSALYLCASSTRTGAVSEQFFGPGTRLTVL.